The 21 T cell receptor beta chains listed next were all sequenced from one sample in a study of graft-versus-host responses after intestinal transplantation. Their antigens remain unidentified. TCRdb's table, derived via immunoSEQ multiplex PCR, lists solely in-frame clones and lacks some. The table has 90,000 to 120,000 clones, roughly 89% seen once; the top ten hold about 0.75%. Sample: unstimulated CD4+ T cells sorted from spleen or lymph node cells, taken before transplant. These receptors were obtained from a human donor who was the organ donor for an intestinal transplant.

V is TRBV7-9 and J is TRBJ2-5; 9 bases fit TRBD1. After removal of 1 base from V and 5 bases from J, the junction contained 5 bases not matched to a gene. Germline V lookup: CDR1 SEHNR, CDR2 FQNEAQ (reference sequence). The CDR3 sequence is 15 residues long. The CDR3 DNA follows: TGTGCCAGCAGCTTAGGGGACAGGGACGGCGAGACCCAGTACTTC. The encoded protein is CASSLGDRDGETQYF.

CDR3 protein: CASSLGTRGGASLGETQYF. The DNA of the CDR3 is TGCGCCAGCAGCCTCGGGACTCGCGGGGGGGCCAGTCTTGGAGAGACCCAGTACTTC. The rearrangement joins TRBV5-1 to TRBJ2-5; 9 nucleotides line up with TRBD2. From germline, CDR1 is SGHRS and CDR2 YFSETQ. V dropped 4 bases and J dropped 4; count of bases not matched to a gene: 20. The CDR3 loop spans 19 amino acids.

This chain uses TRBV9 with TRBJ1-2; D perhaps matches TRBD1 (6 bases). Trimming pared 5 bases from V and 2 bases from J, leaving 10 bases between. The CDR3 totals 13 residues. Germline V CDR1 and CDR2: SGDLS, YYNGEE. The CDR3 protein is CASSADRNYGYTF. The CDR3 coding sequence is TGTGCCAGCAGTGCGGACAGAAACTATGGCTACACCTTC.

The rearrangement uses TRBV18 and TRBJ2-3, with TRBD1 matching over 11 bases. The CDR3 is 16 amino acids. Trimming took 4 bases from V and 4 from J; bases not matched to a gene: 7. The germline V gene encodes CDR1 KGHSH and CDR2 LQKENI. The CDR3 protein is CASSLRTGGAADTQYF. CDR3 sequence (DNA): TGTGCCAGCTCACTCCGGACAGGGGGCGCGGCAGATACGCAGTATTTT.

The V and J genes are TRBV7-6 and TRBJ2-1, with D possibly matching TRBD1 (7 bases). CDR1 and CDR2 from the germline V gene are SGHVS and FNYEAQ. V dropped 4 bases and J dropped 7 bases, with 20 bases sitting between them. The CDR3 is 16 amino acids. Written as DNA, the CDR3 is TGTGCCAGCAGCTACAGGGGTTGGGTGGGGGGTAATGAGCAGTTCTTC. Translated, it gives CASSYRGWVGGNEQFF. The whole variable domain, filled in from reference TRBV7-6 and TRBJ2-1, reads GAGVSQSPRYKVTKRGQDVALRCDPISGHVSLYWYRQALGQGPEFLTYFNYEAQQDKSGLPNDRFSAERPEGSISTLTIQRTEQRDSAMYRCASSYRGWVGGNEQFFGPGTRLTVL.

The gene calls are TRBV5-4 and TRBJ1-2, with 10 bases that match TRBD1. V shed 0 bases and J 6 bases; nucleotides not matched to a gene: 11. The germline V gene encodes CDR1 SGHNT and CDR2 YYREEE (reference sequence). The CDR3 spans 17 residues. DNA of the CDR3: TGTGCCAGCAGCTTGGAAGTTAGAAGACAGGGGGCAGATGGCTACACCTTC. Translated: CASSLEVRRQGADGYTF.

The genes are TRBV2 and TRBJ2-7; the match to TRBD1 covers 8 bases. CDR1 is SNHLY, CDR2 FYNNEI, per germline. After removal of 8 bases from V and 5 bases from J, the junction contained 8 bases not matched to a gene. This CDR3 is built from 13 residues. CDR3 sequence reads: CASAGTGKHEQYF. DNA of the CDR3: TGTGCCAGCGCCGGGACAGGTAAACACGAGCAGTACTTC.

The V and J genes are TRBV28 and TRBJ2-5, with TRBD2 identical over 9 bases. The J call may be wrong; the DNA end is better matched by TRBJ2-7. The V gene's germline CDR1 is MDHEN and CDR2 SYDVKM. The CDR3 totals 17 residues. CDR3 in amino acids: CASSTDPRASGTYEQYF. For the CDR3, the DNA is TGTGCCAGCAGCACAGACCCTCGGGCTAGCGGGACCTACGAGCAGTACTTC.

The genes are TRBV2 and TRBJ1-2; D call uncertain. The length of the CDR3 is 15 residues. V lost 1 base and J 7 bases, leaving 16 bases between the germline ends. Germline CDR1 reads SNHLY; CDR2 reads FYNNEI. The CDR3 bases are TGTGCCAGCAGTGAAGGGTTGCGACTTGTCTCTGGCTACACCTTC. Translation gives CASSEGLRLVSGYTF.

This clone turned up a few times. The chain employs TRBV10-3 and TRBJ1-4; the match to TRBD1 covers 10 bases. Trimming removed 3 bases from V and 6 bases from J; junction bases left unmatched: 4. The CDR3 loop spans 15 amino acids. Germline CDR1 and CDR2: ENHRY and SYGVKD. The CDR3 spells CAISEFGTGDEKLFF. The CDR3 DNA reads TGTGCCATCAGTGAATTCGGGACAGGGGATGAAAAACTGTTTTTT.

The CDR3 DNA sequence: TGTGCTAGTGGTCCCCCGGGACTTTCAACCCCCACAGATACGCAGTATTTT. Its protein product is CASGPPGLSTPTDTQYF. This chain links TRBV12-5 with TRBJ2-3, with D tentatively TRBD2 (6 bases). V dropped 5 bases and J dropped 2 bases, with 20 bases sitting between them. CDR3 length: 17 amino acids. Germline lookup yields CDR1 LGHNT and CDR2 FRNRAP.

J is TRBJ2-2 and V is TRBV7-9; D tentatively reads TRBD1 or TRBD2 (6 bases each). CDR1 and CDR2 from the germline V gene are SEHNR and FQNEAQ (reference sequence). This CDR3 spans 15 amino acids. The germline V and J ends were trimmed by 7 bases and 4 bases, with 16 bases remaining between them. The CDR3 DNA follows: TGTGCCAGCATTAGCGGACAGACACGCACCGGGGAGCTGTTTTTT. It specifies CASISGQTRTGELFF.

The chain joins TRBV6-1 to TRBJ1-2; TRBD1 agrees at 8 bases. V shed 7 bases and J 4 bases; nucleotides not matched to a gene: 8. Germline values: CDR1 MNHNS, CDR2 SASEGT. The CDR3 totals 14 residues. As DNA, the CDR3 is TGTGCCAGCAACCCAACGGGACAGGTCTATGGCTACACCTTC. It codes for CASNPTGQVYGYTF.

The V call is TRBV12-5, the J call TRBJ1-1; D is unresolved. The CDR3 length is 14 residues. V was shortened by 3 bases and J by 0 bases, with 8 bases between the two germline ends. Germline assignment: CDR1 LGHNT and CDR2 FRNRAP. CDR3 DNA: TGTGCTAGTGGTTTATTACCCATGAACACTGAAGCTTTCTTT. Its protein is CASGLLPMNTEAFF.

J is TRBJ2-5 and V is TRBV18, with D perhaps matching TRBD1 (5 bases). This CDR3 has 13 residues. Germline CDR1 reads KGHSH; CDR2 reads LQKENI. Trimming left V 0 bases short and J 5 bases short, with 7 bases between. Here the CDR3 reads CASSPPNRETQYF. For the CDR3, the DNA is TGTGCCAGCTCACCACCGAACAGGGAGACCCAGTACTTC.

The CDR3: CASSLQPSADTQYF. In DNA, the CDR3 is TGTGCCAGCAGCTTACAGCCGTCGGCAGATACGCAGTATTTT. The chain combines TRBV11-2 with TRBJ2-3; unclear D gene. The V end was cut by 2 bases, the J end by 4 bases, with 10 bases between. From germline, CDR1 is SGHAT and CDR2 FQNNGV. The CDR3 is made up of 14 amino acids.

V gene TRBV5-6 combines with J gene TRBJ1-5; 7 nucleotides match TRBD1. V dropped 3 bases and J dropped 5; count of bases not matched to a gene: 11. The length of the CDR3 is 16 residues. Per germline, CDR1 SGHDT and CDR2 YYEEEE. The CDR3 spells CASSSRQGGGHQPQHF. The CDR3 bases are TGTGCCAGCAGCTCCAGACAGGGAGGGGGCCATCAGCCCCAGCATTTT.

The rearrangement joins TRBV6-5 to TRBJ1-4; no clear D. This CDR3 is 12 amino acids long. Looked up from germline, CDR1 is MNHEY and CDR2 is SVGAGI. V was pared by 6 bases and J by 7 bases, with 9 bases between. The CDR3 spells CASRKASEKLFF. CDR3 sequence (DNA): TGTGCCAGCAGGAAAGCAAGTGAAAAACTGTTTTTT.

This chain joins TRBV5-1 and TRBJ1-4; D unclear. With 4 bases removed from V and 8 bases from J, the gap between germline ends came to 18 bases. CDR1 and CDR2 from the germline V gene are SGHRS and YFSETQ. The CDR3 length is 15 residues. The CDR3 is CASSGRQMGNEKLFF. For the CDR3, the DNA is TGCGCCAGCAGCGGGAGACAAATGGGTAACGAAAAACTGTTTTTT.

The rearrangement uses TRBV6-6 and TRBJ2-5, with D maybe TRBD2 (5 bases). The better agreement between TRBJ2-7 and the DNA end casts doubt on the J call. Germline V CDR1 and CDR2: MNHNY, SVGAGI (reference sequence). CDR3 length: 15 residues. CDR3 region: CASSYQGPGAYEQYF. CDR3 bases: TGTGCCAGCAGTTATCAAGGACCCGGGGCCTACGAGCAGTACTTC.

The chain is built from TRBV5-1 and TRBJ1-6; TRBD1 agrees at 9 bases. Germline values: CDR1 SGHRS, CDR2 YFSETQ. The V segment lost 0 bases and the J segment 10 bases; nucleotides outside the gene matches: 8. This CDR3 region has 16 residues. DNA for the CDR3: TGCGCCAGCAGCTTGGATTGGACAGGGACAGGGTCACCCCTCCACTTT. Its translation: CASSLDWTGTGSPLHF.